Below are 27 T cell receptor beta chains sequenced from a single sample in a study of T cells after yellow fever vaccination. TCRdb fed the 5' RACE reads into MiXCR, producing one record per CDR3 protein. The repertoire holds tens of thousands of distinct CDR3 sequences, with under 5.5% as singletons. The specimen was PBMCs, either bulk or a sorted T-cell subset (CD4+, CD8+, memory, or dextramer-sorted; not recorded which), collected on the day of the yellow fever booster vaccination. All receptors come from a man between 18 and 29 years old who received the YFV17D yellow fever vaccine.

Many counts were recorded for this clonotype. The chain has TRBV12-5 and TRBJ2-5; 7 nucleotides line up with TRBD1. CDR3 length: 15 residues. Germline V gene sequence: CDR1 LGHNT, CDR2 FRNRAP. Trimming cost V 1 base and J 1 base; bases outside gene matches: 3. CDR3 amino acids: CASGLGDSTQETQYF. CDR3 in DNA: TGTGCTAGTGGTTTGGGGGACAGTACCCAAGAGACCCAGTACTTC.

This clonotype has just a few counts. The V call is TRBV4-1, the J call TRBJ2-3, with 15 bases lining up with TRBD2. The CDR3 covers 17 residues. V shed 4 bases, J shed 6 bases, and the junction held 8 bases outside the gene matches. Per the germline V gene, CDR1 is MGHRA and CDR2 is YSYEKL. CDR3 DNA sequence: TGCGCCAGCAGCCCTGGACTAGCGGGGGGGCCGATGGATACGCAGTATTTT. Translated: CASSPGLAGGPMDTQYF.

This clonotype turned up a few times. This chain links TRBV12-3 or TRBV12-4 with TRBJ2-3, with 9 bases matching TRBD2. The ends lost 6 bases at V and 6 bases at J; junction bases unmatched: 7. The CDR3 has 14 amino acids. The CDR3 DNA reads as TGTGCCAGCAGCCCAGGCACTAGCGGGGATACGCAGTATTTT. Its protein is CASSPGTSGDTQYF.

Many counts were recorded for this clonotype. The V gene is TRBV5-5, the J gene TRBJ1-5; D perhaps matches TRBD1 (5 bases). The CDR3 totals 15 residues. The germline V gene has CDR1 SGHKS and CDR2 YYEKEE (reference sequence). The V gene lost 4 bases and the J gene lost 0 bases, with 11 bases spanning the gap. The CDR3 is CASSTGPYSNQPQHF. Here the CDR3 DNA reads TGTGCCAGCAGCACGGGACCGTATAGCAATCAGCCCCAGCATTTT.

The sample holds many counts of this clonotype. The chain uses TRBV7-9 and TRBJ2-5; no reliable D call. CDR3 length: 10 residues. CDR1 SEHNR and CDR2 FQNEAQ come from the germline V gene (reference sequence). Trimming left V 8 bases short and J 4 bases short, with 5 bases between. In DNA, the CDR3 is TGTGCCAGCGCCCTAGAGACCCAGTACTTC. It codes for CASALETQYF.

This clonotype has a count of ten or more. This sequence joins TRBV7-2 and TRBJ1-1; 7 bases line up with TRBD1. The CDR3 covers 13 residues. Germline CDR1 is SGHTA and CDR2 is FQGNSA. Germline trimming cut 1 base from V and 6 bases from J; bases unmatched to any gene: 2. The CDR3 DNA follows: TGTGCCAGCAGCTTAGACAGGGGCGCTGAAGCTTTCTTT. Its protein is CASSLDRGAEAFF.

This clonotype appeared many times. In nucleotides, the CDR3 is TGTGCCATCAGTGAGGGGACTAGCGGGGGGGCGAACATTCAGTACTTC. The encoded protein is CAISEGTSGGANIQYF. The chain uses TRBV10-3 and TRBJ2-4; 16 bases fit TRBD2. V shed 2 bases, J shed 7 bases, and the junction held 2 bases outside the gene matches. Germline V gives CDR1 ENHRY, CDR2 SYGVKD. The CDR3 is 16 amino acids.

The chain's CDR3 is CASRTSGGPDTQYF. CDR3 DNA: TGTGCCAGCAGAACTAGCGGGGGACCAGATACGCAGTATTTT. J is TRBJ2-3 and V is TRBV12-3 or TRBV12-4, with 11 nucleotides matching TRBD2. V lost 6 bases to trimming and J lost 4 bases; unmatched junction nucleotides: 3. This CDR3 is 14 amino acids long.

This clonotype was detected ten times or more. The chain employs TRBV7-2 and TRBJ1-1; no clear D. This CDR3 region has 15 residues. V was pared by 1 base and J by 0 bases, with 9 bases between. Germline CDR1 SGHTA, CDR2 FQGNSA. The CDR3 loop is CASSLGEGMNTEAFF. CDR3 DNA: TGTGCCAGCAGCTTAGGGGAAGGGATGAACACTGAAGCTTTCTTT.

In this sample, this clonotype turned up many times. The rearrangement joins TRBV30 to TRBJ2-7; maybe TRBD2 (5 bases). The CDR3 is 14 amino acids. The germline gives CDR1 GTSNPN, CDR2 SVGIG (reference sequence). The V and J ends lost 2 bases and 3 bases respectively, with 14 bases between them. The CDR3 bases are TGTGCCTGGAGTCCTTTTCCCAGCGGCTACGAGCAGTACTTC. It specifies CAWSPFPSGYEQYF.

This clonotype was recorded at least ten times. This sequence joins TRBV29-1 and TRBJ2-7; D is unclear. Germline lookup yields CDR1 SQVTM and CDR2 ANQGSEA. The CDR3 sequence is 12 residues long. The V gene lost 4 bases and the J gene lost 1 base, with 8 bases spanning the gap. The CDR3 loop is CSVGDTSYEQYF. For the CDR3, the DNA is TGCAGCGTTGGGGATACATCCTACGAGCAGTACTTC.

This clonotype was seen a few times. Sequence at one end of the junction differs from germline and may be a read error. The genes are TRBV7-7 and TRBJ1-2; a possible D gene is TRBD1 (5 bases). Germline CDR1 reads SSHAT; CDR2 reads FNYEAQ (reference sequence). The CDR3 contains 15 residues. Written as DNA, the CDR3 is TGTGCTAGCAGCGCGAGGGACCCCAGGGCCTATGGCTACACCTTC. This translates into CASSARDPRAYGYTF.

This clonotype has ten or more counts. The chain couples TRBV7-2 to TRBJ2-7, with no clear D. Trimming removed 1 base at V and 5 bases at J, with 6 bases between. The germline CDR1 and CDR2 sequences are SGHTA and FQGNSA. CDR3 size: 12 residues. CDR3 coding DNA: TGTGCCAGCAGCTTAGTTTCCGACGAGCAGTACTTC. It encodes CASSLVSDEQYF. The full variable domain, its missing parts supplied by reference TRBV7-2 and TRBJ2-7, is GAGVSQSPSNKVTEKGKDVELRCDPISGHTALYWYRQSLGQGLEFLIYFQGNSAPDKSGLPSDRFSAERTGGSVSTLTIQRTQQEDSAVYLCASSLVSDEQYFGPGTRLTVT.

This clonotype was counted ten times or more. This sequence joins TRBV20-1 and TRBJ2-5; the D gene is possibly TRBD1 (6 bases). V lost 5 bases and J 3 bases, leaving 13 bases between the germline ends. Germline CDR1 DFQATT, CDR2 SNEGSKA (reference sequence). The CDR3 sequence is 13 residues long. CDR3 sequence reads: CSAFHRAEETQYF. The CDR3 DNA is TGCAGTGCTTTCCACAGGGCTGAAGAGACCCAGTACTTC.

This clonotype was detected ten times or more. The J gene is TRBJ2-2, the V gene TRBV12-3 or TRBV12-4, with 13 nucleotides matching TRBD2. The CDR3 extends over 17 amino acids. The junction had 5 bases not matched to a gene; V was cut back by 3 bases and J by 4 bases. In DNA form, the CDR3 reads TGTGCCAGCAGTTTGACTAGCGGGGGGCCGGGCACCGGGGAGCTGTTTTTT. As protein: CASSLTSGGPGTGELFF.

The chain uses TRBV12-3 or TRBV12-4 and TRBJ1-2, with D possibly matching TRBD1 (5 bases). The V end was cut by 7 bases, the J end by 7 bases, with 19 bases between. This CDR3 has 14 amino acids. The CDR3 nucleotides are TGTGCCAGCAATCGAGGTGGGGGAGGAGGTGGCTACACCTTC. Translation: CASNRGGGGGGYTF.

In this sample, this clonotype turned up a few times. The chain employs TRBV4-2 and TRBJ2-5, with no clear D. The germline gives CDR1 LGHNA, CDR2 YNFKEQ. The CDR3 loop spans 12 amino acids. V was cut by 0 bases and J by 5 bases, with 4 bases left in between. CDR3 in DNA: TGTGCCAGCAGCCAAGACAGGGAGACCCAGTACTTC. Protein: CASSQDRETQYF.

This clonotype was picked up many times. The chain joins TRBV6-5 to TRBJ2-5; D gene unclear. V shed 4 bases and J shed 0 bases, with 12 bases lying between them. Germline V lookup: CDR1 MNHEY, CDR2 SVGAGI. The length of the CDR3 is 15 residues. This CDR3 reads CASSLAATYQETQYF. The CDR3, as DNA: TGTGCCAGCAGTTTGGCTGCGACGTACCAAGAGACCCAGTACTTC.

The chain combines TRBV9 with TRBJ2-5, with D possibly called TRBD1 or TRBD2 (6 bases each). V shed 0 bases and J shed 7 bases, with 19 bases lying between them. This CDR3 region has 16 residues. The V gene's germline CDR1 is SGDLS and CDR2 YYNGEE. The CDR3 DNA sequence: TGTGCCAGCAGCGTAGCGATCGGGGGCACTCGGGGGACCCAGTACTTC. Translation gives CASSVAIGGTRGTQYF.

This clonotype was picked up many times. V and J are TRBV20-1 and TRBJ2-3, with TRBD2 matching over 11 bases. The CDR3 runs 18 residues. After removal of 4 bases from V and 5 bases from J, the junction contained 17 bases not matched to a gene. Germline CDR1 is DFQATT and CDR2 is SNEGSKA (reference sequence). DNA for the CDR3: TGCAGTGCTAAACCGAAACTTCGACTAGCGGGGTTCGGAGATACGCAGTATTTT. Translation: CSAKPKLRLAGFGDTQYF.

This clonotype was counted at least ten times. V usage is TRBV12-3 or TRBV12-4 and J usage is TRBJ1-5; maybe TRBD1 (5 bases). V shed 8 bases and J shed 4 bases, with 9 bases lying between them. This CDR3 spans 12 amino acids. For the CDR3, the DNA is TGTGCCAGCGCAGGGATTAATCAGCCCCAGCATTTT. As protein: CASAGINQPQHF.

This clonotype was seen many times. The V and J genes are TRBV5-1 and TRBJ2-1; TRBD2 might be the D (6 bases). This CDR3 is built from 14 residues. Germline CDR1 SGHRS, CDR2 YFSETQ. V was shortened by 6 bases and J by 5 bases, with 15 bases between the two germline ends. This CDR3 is CASNTAPGDNEQFF. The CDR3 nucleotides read TGCGCCAGCAATACAGCCCCGGGGGACAATGAGCAGTTCTTC.

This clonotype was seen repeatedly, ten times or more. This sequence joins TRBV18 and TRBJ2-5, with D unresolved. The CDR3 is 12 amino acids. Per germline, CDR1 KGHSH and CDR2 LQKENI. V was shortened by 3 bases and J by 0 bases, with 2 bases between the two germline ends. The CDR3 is CASSPYQETQYF. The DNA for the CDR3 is TGTGCCAGCTCACCTTACCAAGAGACCCAGTACTTC. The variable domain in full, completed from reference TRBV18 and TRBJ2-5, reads NAGVMQNPRHLVRRRGQEARLRCSPMKGHSHVYWYRQLPEEGLKFMVYLQKENIIDESGMPKERFSAEFPKEGPSILRIQQVVRGDSAAYFCASSPYQETQYFGPGTRLLVL.

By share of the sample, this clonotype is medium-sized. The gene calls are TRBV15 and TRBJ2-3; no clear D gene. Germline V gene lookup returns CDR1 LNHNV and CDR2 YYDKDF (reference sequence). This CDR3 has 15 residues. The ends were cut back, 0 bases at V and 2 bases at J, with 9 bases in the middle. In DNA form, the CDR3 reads TGTGCCACCAGCAGAGATGGACGCCCCACAGATACGCAGTATTTT. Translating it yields CATSRDGRPTDTQYF. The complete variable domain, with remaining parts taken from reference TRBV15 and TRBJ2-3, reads DAMVIQNPRYQVTQFGKPVTLSCSQTLNHNVMYWYQQKSSQAPKLLFHYYDKDFNNEADTPDNFQSRRPNTSFCFLDIRSPGLGDTAMYLCATSRDGRPTDTQYFGPGTRLTVL.

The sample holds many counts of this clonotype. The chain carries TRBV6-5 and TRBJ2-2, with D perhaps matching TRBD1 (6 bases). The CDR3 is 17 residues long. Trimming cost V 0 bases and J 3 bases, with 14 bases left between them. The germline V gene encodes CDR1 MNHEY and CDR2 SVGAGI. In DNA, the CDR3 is TGTGCCAGCAGTTACTCCCCCAGGGGTGCGGACACCGGGGAGCTGTTTTTT. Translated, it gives CASSYSPRGADTGELFF.

The CDR3 loop is CASSLDRGLHRELFF. The CDR3 region has the DNA TGCGCCAGCAGCTTGGACAGGGGGCTCCACCGGGAGCTGTTTTTT. The chain couples TRBV5-1 to TRBJ2-2; 9 nucleotides agree with TRBD1. V dropped 0 bases and J dropped 9; count of bases not matched to a gene: 6. The CDR3 consists of 15 residues. Germline assignment: CDR1 SGHRS and CDR2 YFSETQ.

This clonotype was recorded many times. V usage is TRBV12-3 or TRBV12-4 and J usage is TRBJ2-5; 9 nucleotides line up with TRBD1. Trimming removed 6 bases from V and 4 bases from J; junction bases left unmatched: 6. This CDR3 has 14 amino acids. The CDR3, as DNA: TGTGCCAGCAGCCACGACAGGGGGGGAGAGACCCAGTACTTC. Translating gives CASSHDRGGETQYF.